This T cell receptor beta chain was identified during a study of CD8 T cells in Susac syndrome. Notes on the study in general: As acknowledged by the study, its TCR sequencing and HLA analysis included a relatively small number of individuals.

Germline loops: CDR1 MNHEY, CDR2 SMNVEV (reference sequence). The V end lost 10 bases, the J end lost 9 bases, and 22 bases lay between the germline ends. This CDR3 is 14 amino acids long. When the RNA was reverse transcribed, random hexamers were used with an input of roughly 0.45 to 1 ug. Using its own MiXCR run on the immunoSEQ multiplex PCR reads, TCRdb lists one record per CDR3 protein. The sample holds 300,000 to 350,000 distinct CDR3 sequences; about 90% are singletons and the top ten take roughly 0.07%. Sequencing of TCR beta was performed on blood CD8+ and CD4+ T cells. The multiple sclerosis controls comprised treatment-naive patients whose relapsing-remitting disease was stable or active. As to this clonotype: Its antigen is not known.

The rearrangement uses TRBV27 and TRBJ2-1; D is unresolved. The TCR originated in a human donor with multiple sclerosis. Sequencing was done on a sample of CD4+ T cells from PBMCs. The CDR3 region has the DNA TGTGCCACCGCGATCATAACTGGGATTGGTGAGCAGTTCTTC. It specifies CATAIITGIGEQFF.